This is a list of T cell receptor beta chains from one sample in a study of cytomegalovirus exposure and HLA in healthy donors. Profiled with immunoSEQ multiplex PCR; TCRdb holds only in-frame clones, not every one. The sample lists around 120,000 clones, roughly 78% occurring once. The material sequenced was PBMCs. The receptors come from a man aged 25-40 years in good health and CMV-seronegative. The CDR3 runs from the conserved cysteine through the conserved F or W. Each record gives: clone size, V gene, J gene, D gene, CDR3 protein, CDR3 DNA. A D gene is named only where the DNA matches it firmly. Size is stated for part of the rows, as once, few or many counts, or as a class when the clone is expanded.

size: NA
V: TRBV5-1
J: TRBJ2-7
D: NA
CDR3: CASSLAERRGEQYF
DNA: TGCGCCAGCAGCTTGGCCGAGAGGCGCGGGGAGCAGTACTTC

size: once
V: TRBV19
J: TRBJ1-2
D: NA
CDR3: CASSILVSGGYTF
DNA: TGTGCCAGTAGTATTTTAGTCAGCGGTGGCTACACCTTC

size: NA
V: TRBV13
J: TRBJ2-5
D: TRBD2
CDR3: CASSRGEREGPQETQYF
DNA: TGTGCCAGCAGCCGTGGTGAGCGGGAGGGTCCTCAAGAGACCCAGTACTTC

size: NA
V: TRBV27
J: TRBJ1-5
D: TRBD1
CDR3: CASSLVPGQGQPQHF
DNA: TGTGCCAGCAGTTTAGTCCCGGGACAGGGACAGCCCCAGCATTTT

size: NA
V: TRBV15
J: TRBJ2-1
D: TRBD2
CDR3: CATSRGGSGPYNEQFF
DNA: TGTGCCACCAGCAGAGGGGGTAGCGGGCCCTACAATGAGCAGTTCTTC

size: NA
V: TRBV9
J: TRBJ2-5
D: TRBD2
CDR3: CASSPQLAEETQYF
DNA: TGTGCCAGCAGCCCACAACTAGCGGAAGAGACCCAGTACTTC

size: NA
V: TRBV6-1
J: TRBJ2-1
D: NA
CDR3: CASSEQGADNEQFF
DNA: TGTGCCAGCAGTGAACAAGGGGCGGACAATGAGCAGTTCTTC

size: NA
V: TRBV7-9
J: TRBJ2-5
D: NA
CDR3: CASSHATYQETQYF
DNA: TGTGCCAGCAGCCACGCCACATACCAAGAGACCCAGTACTTC

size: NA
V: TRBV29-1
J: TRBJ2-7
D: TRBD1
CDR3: CSVEDRTGFGYEQYF
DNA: TGCAGCGTTGAAGATCGGACAGGCTTCGGTTACGAGCAGTACTTC

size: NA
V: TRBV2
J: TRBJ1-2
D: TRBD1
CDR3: CASSSGTGSGGYTF
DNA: TGTGCCAGCAGTTCCGGGACAGGGTCGGGTGGCTACACCTTC

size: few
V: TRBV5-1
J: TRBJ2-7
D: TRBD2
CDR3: CASSLGAGTKEQYF
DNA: TGCGCCAGCAGCTTGGGGGCAGGGACTAAGGAGCAGTACTTC

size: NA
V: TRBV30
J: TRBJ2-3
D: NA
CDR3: CAFEGSETDTQYF
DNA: TGTGCCTTTGAGGGTAGTGAGACAGATACGCAGTATTTT

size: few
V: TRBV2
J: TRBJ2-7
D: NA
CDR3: CASRTGEGGIYEQYF
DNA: TGTGCCAGCAGGACGGGAGAAGGCGGTATCTACGAGCAGTACTTC

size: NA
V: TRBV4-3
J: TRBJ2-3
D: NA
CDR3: CASSQDWAVTTDTQYF
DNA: TGCGCCAGCAGCCAAGATTGGGCAGTTACCACAGATACGCAGTATTTT

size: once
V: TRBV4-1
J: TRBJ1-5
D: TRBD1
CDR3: CASSQGSTGNQPQHF
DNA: TGCGCCAGCAGCCAAGGTTCGACAGGGAATCAGCCCCAGCATTTT

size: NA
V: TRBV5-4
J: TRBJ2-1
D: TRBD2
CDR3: CASSPRLAGGPNNEQFF
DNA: TGTGCCAGCAGCCCCCGACTAGCGGGAGGGCCCAACAATGAGCAGTTCTTC

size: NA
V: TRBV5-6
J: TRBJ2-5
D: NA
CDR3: CASSTVPREETQYF
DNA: TGTGCCAGCAGCACGGTCCCTAGGGAGGAGACCCAGTACTTC

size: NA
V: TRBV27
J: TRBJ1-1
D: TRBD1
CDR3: CASRTGNTEAFF
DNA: TGTGCCAGCCGGACAGGGAACACTGAAGCTTTCTTT

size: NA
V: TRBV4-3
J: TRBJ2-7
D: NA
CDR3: CASSQGTGTYEQYF
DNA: TGCGCCAGCAGCCAAGGCACAGGTACCTACGAGCAGTACTTC

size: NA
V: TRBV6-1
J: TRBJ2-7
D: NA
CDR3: CASSVSVAGIYEQYF
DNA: TGTGCCAGCAGTGTCTCTGTGGCGGGGATCTACGAGCAGTACTTC

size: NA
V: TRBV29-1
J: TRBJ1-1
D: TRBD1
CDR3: CSVSSWWDRENTEAFF
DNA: TGCAGCGTTTCCAGTTGGTGGGACAGAGAGAACACTGAAGCTTTCTTT

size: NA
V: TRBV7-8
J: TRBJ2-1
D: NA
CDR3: CASSLVGDNEQFF
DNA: TGTGCCAGCAGCTTAGTAGGGGACAATGAGCAGTTCTTC

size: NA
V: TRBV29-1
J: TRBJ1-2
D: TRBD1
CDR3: CSGGTGAYGYTF
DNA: TGCAGCGGTGGGACAGGGGCCTATGGCTACACCTTC

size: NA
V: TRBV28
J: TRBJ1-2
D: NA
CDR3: CASNRPDNSNYGYTF
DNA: TGTGCCAGCAACCGGCCGGACAATAGTAACTATGGCTACACCTTC

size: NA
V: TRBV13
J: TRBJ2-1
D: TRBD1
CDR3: CASSFDRGSYNEQFF
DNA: TGTGCCAGCAGCTTTGACAGGGGCTCCTACAATGAGCAGTTCTTC